These 25 T cell receptor beta chains came from one sample sequenced in a study of T-cell memory formation after mild COVID-19 (dated by TCRdb to the early 2020s). Library construction relied on 5' RACE. The sequencer was an Illumina NovaSeq 6000. TCRdb handled the public reads itself, with Q25 trimming in fastp and clone calling in MiXCR, and kept productive beta chains. Identical CDR3 proteins give one entry, which carries the most common genes and DNA. Here the sample has about 190,000 distinct CDR3 sequences; roughly a fifth occur a single time. About 23% of the sample lies in the top ten. Material for sequencing was PBMCs or a T cell subset sorted from them (not recorded which). Receptor source: an adult woman who had mild COVID-19 (a few samples of this study predate the infection). The sample titles of this study are shuffled in the database, so cell type and time point are left out; the donor was told from shared clones.

The chain employs TRBV4-1 and TRBJ2-1, with D perhaps TRBD1 or TRBD2 (5 bases each). Germline V gene data show CDR1 as MGHRA and CDR2 as YSYEKL. The CDR3 runs 17 residues. Trimming shortened V by 0 bases and J by 5 bases, and 17 bases separated the two germline ends. In nucleotides, the CDR3 is TGCGCCAGCAGCCAAGATGACGCCCCCGGGGCCCACAATGAGCAGTTCTTC. It encodes CASSQDDAPGAHNEQFF.

V usage is TRBV7-9 and J usage is TRBJ2-7; D remains ambiguous. This CDR3 is 14 amino acids long. CDR1 is SEHNR and CDR2 is FQNEAQ in the germline V gene (reference sequence). V was trimmed by 3 bases and J by 4 bases, leaving 13 bases between them. The CDR3 loop reads CASSFSLGSYEQYF. The CDR3 nucleotides read TGTGCCAGCAGCTTCTCACTCGGAAGTTACGAGCAGTACTTC.

This clonotype appeared a few times. The V call is TRBV4-3, the J call TRBJ2-5, with 10 bases matching TRBD1. Germline V gene sequence: CDR1 LGHNA, CDR2 YSLEER. The CDR3 covers 15 residues. V lost 1 base and J lost 4; bases outside the gene matches: 3. The DNA for the CDR3 is TGCGCCAGCAGCCAAGGACAGGGGGCGGCAGAGACCCAGTACTTC. Encoded protein: CASSQGQGAAETQYF.

This clonotype was picked up a small number of times. The gene calls are TRBV12-3 or TRBV12-4 and TRBJ1-5, with TRBD1 as a possible D gene (5 bases). Trimming pared 2 bases from V and 4 bases from J, leaving 12 bases between. The CDR3 is made up of 15 amino acids. CDR3 sequence: CASSLWDFPNQPQHF. CDR3 bases: TGTGCCAGCAGTTTATGGGACTTCCCAAATCAGCCCCAGCATTTT.

This sequence joins TRBV10-3 and TRBJ2-3; 12 nucleotides align to TRBD2. The CDR3 totals 17 residues. Germline CDR1 is ENHRY and CDR2 is SYGVKD. The V segment lost 3 bases and the J segment 2 bases; nucleotides outside the gene matches: 6. In DNA form, the CDR3 reads TGTGCCATCAGTGACCCCCCTAGCGGGAGGGCCACAGATACGCAGTATTTT. Protein: CAISDPPSGRATDTQYF.

This clonotype was seen more than once but under ten times. The J gene is TRBJ2-7, the V gene TRBV20-1; D is unclear. V lost 2 bases to trimming and J lost 5 bases, with 13 bases between them. Germline V gene data show CDR1 as DFQATT and CDR2 as SNEGSKA (reference sequence). The CDR3 spans 13 residues. The CDR3, as DNA: TGCAGTGCTAGAAGGCAGTCAACAAACGAGCAGTACTTC. Amino acids: CSARRQSTNEQYF.

This clonotype has just a few counts. The chain employs TRBV2 and TRBJ2-7; 11 bases fit TRBD2. The trim removed 1 base at V and 0 bases at J, leaving 5 bases unmatched. The CDR3 contains 17 residues. Germline CDR1 and CDR2: SNHLY and FYNNEI. CDR3 DNA sequence: TGTGCCAGCAGTGAAGAGACTAGCGGGATCTACTCCTACGAGCAGTACTTC. It is translated as CASSEETSGIYSYEQYF.

This clonotype showed up many times. The chain combines TRBV7-9 with TRBJ2-7; D may match TRBD1 or TRBD2 (6 bases each). Germline V gene data show CDR1 as SEHNR and CDR2 as FQNEAQ (reference sequence). The ends were cut back, 5 bases at V and 1 base at J, with 15 bases in the middle. The CDR3 covers 15 residues. DNA of the CDR3: TGTGCCAGCAGCCCGGCGGGGACACAATCCTACGAGCAGTACTTC. Protein sequence: CASSPAGTQSYEQYF.

The chain is built from TRBV9 and TRBJ2-2; 8 nucleotides line up with TRBD2. The CDR3 sequence is 15 residues long. With V trimmed by 4 bases and J by 5 bases, 7 bases remained unmatched. The germline V gene encodes CDR1 SGDLS and CDR2 YYNGEE. The DNA for the CDR3 is TGTGCCAGCAGCCCGACTAGCGTTGAGACCGGGGAGCTGTTTTTT. This codes for CASSPTSVETGELFF.

This clonotype occurred a few times. The DNA of the CDR3 is TGCGCCAGCAGCCAAAACACGTTCCGGGACAGATACAATGAGCAGTTCTTC. It encodes CASSQNTFRDRYNEQFF. This rearrangement joins TRBV4-1 to TRBJ2-1, with TRBD1 identical over 7 bases. Looked up from germline, CDR1 is MGHRA and CDR2 is YSYEKL. This CDR3 has 17 amino acids. Trimming at V came to 2 bases and at J to 4 bases, leaving 11 bases not matched to a gene.

This clonotype was observed a few times. The chain uses TRBV7-2 and TRBJ2-7; 9 nucleotides line up with TRBD2. This CDR3 comprises 17 residues. Germline lookup yields CDR1 SGHTA and CDR2 FQGNSA. With V trimmed by 0 bases and J by 0 bases, 6 bases remained unmatched. CDR3 DNA: TGTGCCAGCAGCTTAGCTCGACTAGCGGACCTCTCCTACGAGCAGTACTTC. It specifies CASSLARLADLSYEQYF.

This clonotype was recorded many times. This chain uses TRBV29-1 with TRBJ1-1; 7 nucleotides agree with TRBD1. Germline CDR1 reads SQVTM; CDR2 reads ANQGSEA. CDR3 length: 11 amino acids. V lost 8 bases to trimming and J lost 4 bases; unmatched junction nucleotides: 4. The CDR3 sequence: CSPYRGTEAFF. The DNA for the CDR3 is TGCAGCCCATACAGGGGCACTGAAGCTTTCTTT.

This clonotype occurred a few times. The CDR3 DNA is TGTGCCAGCAGTTACGGTGGCGGGGCCGGGAGCTACGAGCAGTACTTC. Translated: CASSYGGGAGSYEQYF. The genes are TRBV6-2 or TRBV6-3 and TRBJ2-7; TRBD2 is a possible D gene (6 bases). The germline CDR1 and CDR2 sequences are MNHEY and SVGEGT. The CDR3 has 16 residues. V lost 2 bases and J 3 bases, leaving 17 bases between the germline ends.

This clonotype was seen only a few times. The rearrangement joins TRBV12-3 or TRBV12-4 to TRBJ2-3; 7 nucleotides align to TRBD2. The CDR3 is 14 amino acids. V lost 7 bases, J lost 4 bases, and 8 bases stayed unmatched. Written as DNA, the CDR3 is TGTGCCAGCATTCTCCGGGACTACGCAGATACGCAGTATTTT. Its protein is CASILRDYADTQYF.

V usage is TRBV5-1 and J usage is TRBJ2-7, with 7 bases fitting TRBD2. V lost 4 bases to trimming and J lost 0 bases; unmatched junction nucleotides: 10. Germline V lookup: CDR1 SGHRS, CDR2 YFSETQ. CDR3 size: 16 residues. The CDR3, as DNA: TGCGCCAGCAGCCCCACTGCAGGGAGGGGCTCCTACGAGCAGTACTTC. Its translation: CASSPTAGRGSYEQYF.

The DNA for the CDR3 is TGCGCCAGCAGCGGCGGACCGAACCAAGAGACCCAGTACTTC. This codes for CASSGGPNQETQYF. The chain combines TRBV5-1 with TRBJ2-5; no clear D gene. Trimming pared 4 bases from V and 0 bases from J, leaving 10 bases between. This CDR3 is built from 14 residues. Germline V gives CDR1 SGHRS, CDR2 YFSETQ.

The V and J genes are TRBV9 and TRBJ2-1; D is unclear. The germline V and J ends were trimmed by 2 bases and 2 bases, with 8 bases remaining between them. The CDR3 has 14 residues. Germline values: CDR1 SGDLS, CDR2 YYNGEE. CDR3 in amino acids: CASSVSGTYNEQFF. The CDR3 coding sequence is TGTGCCAGCAGCGTTTCGGGTACCTACAATGAGCAGTTCTTC.

The chain carries TRBV16 and TRBJ1-2, with D maybe TRBD1 (6 bases). V lost 6 bases to trimming and J lost 3 bases, with 17 bases between them. The CDR3 loop spans 15 amino acids. CDR1 and CDR2 from the germline V gene are KGHSY and FQNENV. The CDR3 bases are TGTGCCAGCAGTCCGGGGGGCAGTCCGGACTATGGCTACACCTTC. It encodes CASSPGGSPDYGYTF. The full variable domain, with the rest looked up from reference TRBV16 and TRBJ1-2, is GEEVAQTPKHLVRGEGQKAKLYCAPIKGHSYVFWYQQVLKNEFKFLISFQNENVFDETGMPKERFSAKCLPNSPCSLEIQATKLEDSAVYFCASSPGGSPDYGYTFGSGTRLTVV.

This clonotype occurred a few times. CDR3 region: CASDGKDRGLSDTQYF. The CDR3 region has the DNA TGTGCCAGCGACGGGAAGGACAGGGGCCTGTCAGATACGCAGTATTTT. V usage is TRBV11-2 and J usage is TRBJ2-3; 9 positions agree with TRBD1. V was pared by 8 bases and J by 4 bases, with 13 bases of the junction left unmatched. The CDR3 sequence is 16 residues long. Germline-derived CDR1 and CDR2 are SGHAT and FQNNGV.

The chain combines TRBV6-5 with TRBJ2-3; no clear D gene. Germline V gives CDR1 MNHEY, CDR2 SVGAGI. Trimming removed 6 bases from V and 2 bases from J, with 12 bases in between. This CDR3 contains 14 residues. The CDR3: CASRLTALTDTQYF. CDR3 sequence (DNA): TGTGCCAGCAGACTAACGGCCCTCACAGATACGCAGTATTTT.

The rearrangement links TRBV7-8 to TRBJ2-7; TRBD2 agrees at 8 bases. The CDR3 is 16 residues long. With 1 base clipped from V and 3 bases from J, the junction kept 8 bases outside the gene matches. Germline values: CDR1 SGHVS, CDR2 FQNEAQ. Here the CDR3 reads CASSLGFGGAYYEQYF. The CDR3 nucleotides read TGTGCCAGCAGCTTAGGTTTCGGGGGGGCGTACTACGAGCAGTACTTC.

This chain uses TRBV10-3 with TRBJ2-1; tentative D call: TRBD1 (5 bases). Looked up from germline, CDR1 is ENHRY and CDR2 is SYGVKD. V lost 8 bases, J lost 0 bases, and 14 bases lay in between. This CDR3 has 15 residues. The CDR3 DNA follows: TGTGCCATCCGGCCGGACATGAGCTCCTACAATGAGCAGTTCTTC. This gives the protein CAIRPDMSSYNEQFF.

This chain joins TRBV5-4 and TRBJ1-2; D is possibly TRBD1 (6 bases). The CDR3 loop spans 16 amino acids. Germline V gene data show CDR1 as SGHNT and CDR2 as YYREEE (reference sequence). Trimming pared 5 bases from V and 3 bases from J, leaving 20 bases between. The CDR3 region has the DNA TGTGCCAGCAGAGACTATTGGGGACAAATGGACTATGGCTACACCTTC. Protein sequence: CASRDYWGQMDYGYTF.

The chain recombines TRBV9 with TRBJ2-1; the D is unclear. The CDR3 has 13 residues. Germline-derived CDR1 and CDR2 are SGDLS and YYNGEE. Trimming took off 0 bases at V and 6 bases at J, with 7 bases between the two ends. The CDR3 coding sequence is TGTGCCAGCAGCGTAGCATCACGCAATGAGCAGTTCTTC. Translation: CASSVASRNEQFF.

The chain is built from TRBV24-1 and TRBJ2-3; D ambiguous. Germline CDR1 KGHDR, CDR2 SFDVKD. The CDR3 length is 14 residues. V lost 6 bases and J 0 bases, leaving 9 bases between the germline ends. CDR3 in DNA: TGTGCCACCAGTCCTCGAGGAAGCACAGATACGCAGTATTTT. Its protein is CATSPRGSTDTQYF.